The present entry profiles one T cell receptor (beta chain) with its context. This specimen comes from a study of blood T cell repertoires in COVID-19. Libraries were prepared by immunoSEQ multiplex PCR; TCRdb keeps only in-frame clonotypes and omits some of them. The table lists more than 400,000 clones, approximately 83% of them singletons. The TCR was taken from a human donor in a cohort sampled during active COVID-19. Sequencing used peripheral blood.

CDR3 bases: TGTGCCACCAGCCCTTCCCCGGGGGACAGGGGGCTCTTCAATGAGCAGTTCTTC. It is translated as CATSPSPGDRGLFNEQFF. The chain uses TRBV24-1 and TRBJ2-1, with TRBD1 identical over 12 bases. This CDR3 contains 18 residues. The trim removed 7 bases at V and 6 bases at J, leaving 15 bases unmatched. Germline CDR1 is KGHDR and CDR2 is SFDVKD.